Listed here are 7 T cell receptor beta chains from one sample, sequenced in a study of blood T cell repertoires in COVID-19. TCRdb keeps only in-frame clones here, not all; method: immunoSEQ multiplex PCR. The table includes around 220,000 clones, around 90% detected once. Material: PBMCs or T cells enriched from blood (not recorded which). These receptor sequences come from a man between 25 and 39 years old who had been exposed to COVID-19.

This clone has more than one count but fewer than ten. The chain joins TRBV4-1 to TRBJ1-5; D might be TRBD1 (6 bases). Germline lookup yields CDR1 MGHRA and CDR2 YSYEKL. The CDR3 totals 14 residues. V lost 4 bases and J lost 6, with 13 bases in between. CDR3 region: CASSPTGLSQPQHF. The CDR3 nucleotides read TGCGCCAGCAGCCCGACAGGTCTTTCTCAGCCCCAGCATTTT.

This rearrangement joins TRBV6-5 to TRBJ1-5, with 7 bases that match TRBD1. The CDR3 is made up of 14 amino acids. Unmatched junction bases numbered 9, after V lost 6 bases and J lost 7 bases. Germline V gene lookup returns CDR1 MNHEY and CDR2 SVGAGI. DNA of the CDR3: TGTGCCAGCAGCCCCCAAGACAGGGAACAGCCCCAGCATTTT. It is translated as CASSPQDREQPQHF.

Here the CDR3 reads CAWSRGGDETEAFF. The DNA for the CDR3 is TGTGCCTGGAGTAGGGGAGGGGATGAGACTGAAGCTTTCTTT. The chain uses TRBV30 and TRBJ1-1, with D maybe TRBD1 (5 bases). The CDR3 runs 14 residues. Trimming removed 2 bases at V and 5 bases at J, with 15 bases between. Germline V gives CDR1 GTSNPN, CDR2 SVGIG (reference sequence).

The chain couples TRBV11-3 to TRBJ1-1; unclear D gene. CDR1 and CDR2 (germline): SGHNT, YENEEA. The CDR3 length is 12 residues. Between the trimmed V and J ends, which lost 1 base and 10 bases, there was a span of 10 bases. CDR3 region: CASSLGEGRAFF. The CDR3 nucleotides read TGTGCCAGCAGCTTAGGAGAAGGGAGAGCTTTCTTT.

This clone was counted a single time. The genes are TRBV18 and TRBJ1-5; D is unclear. The V gene lost 6 bases and the J gene lost 4 bases, with 19 bases spanning the gap. This CDR3 region has 16 residues. Germline V gene lookup returns CDR1 KGHSH and CDR2 LQKENI. The CDR3 loop reads CASSPSPTLANQPQHF. The DNA of the CDR3 is TGTGCCAGCTCCCCCTCTCCAACCCTAGCTAATCAGCCCCAGCATTTT. Based on the CDR3 plus reference TRBV18 and TRBJ1-5, the full variable domain is NAGVMQNPRHLVRRRGQEARLRCSPMKGHSHVYWYRQLPEEGLKFMVYLQKENIIDESGMPKERFSAEFPKEGPSILRIQQVVRGDSAAYFCASSPSPTLANQPQHFGDGTRLSIL.

In DNA form, the CDR3 reads TGTGCCAGCAGCCTCGAGACAGGGCCTTCTTCACCCCTCCACTTT. As protein: CASSLETGPSSPLHF. The V gene is TRBV7-9, the J gene TRBJ1-6; 7 nucleotides agree with TRBD1. Per germline, CDR1 SEHNR and CDR2 FQNEAQ (reference sequence). The CDR3 loop spans 15 amino acids. V lost 5 bases to trimming and J lost 9 bases; unmatched junction nucleotides: 10.

This chain joins TRBV7-9 and TRBJ1-1; D unclear. V dropped 5 bases and J dropped 6 bases, with 16 bases sitting between them. Germline-derived CDR1 and CDR2 are SEHNR and FQNEAQ (reference sequence). The CDR3 length is 14 residues. The CDR3 DNA reads TGTGCCAGCAGCCCCGGCGCGTTTCGGGCTGAAGCTTTCTTT. Its translation is CASSPGAFRAEAFF.